The 32 T cell receptor beta chains below all came from one sample that was sequenced in a study of blood T cell repertoires in COVID-19. Using immunoSEQ multiplex PCR, the repertoire was profiled, and TCRdb retains in-frame clones only, with some absent. The sample consists of a few hundred thousand clones, just under 90% of them appearing once. The material sequenced was PBMCs or T cells enriched from blood (not recorded which). The receptor source for this set is a woman in her forties or fifties who had been exposed to COVID-19.

The chain has TRBV25-1 and TRBJ2-7; D may be TRBD2 (6 bases). There are 14 residues in the CDR3. V dropped 6 bases and J dropped 2 bases, with 14 bases sitting between them. CDR1 and CDR2 (germline): MGHDK, SYGVNS. CDR3 protein: CASRGGLSAYEQYF. The CDR3 DNA reads TGTGCCAGCAGGGGGGGACTCTCGGCCTACGAGCAGTACTTC.

The chain couples TRBV7-9 to TRBJ2-2; D not resolved. Germline V gene lookup returns CDR1 SEHNR and CDR2 FQNEAQ (reference sequence). The CDR3 length is 13 residues. V was shortened by 1 base and J by 7 bases, with 7 bases between the two germline ends. This CDR3 reads CASSLGPNGELFF. CDR3 DNA: TGTGCCAGCAGCTTAGGGCCGAACGGGGAGCTGTTTTTT.

The chain uses TRBV18 and TRBJ1-2; a possible D gene is TRBD1 (6 bases). Germline CDR1 and CDR2: KGHSH and LQKENI. The CDR3 has 14 residues. V was cut by 2 bases and J by 8 bases, with 15 bases left in between. The CDR3 DNA is TGTGCCAGCTCACCAATTTCAGGGGCGTGGGGCTACACCTTC. Translated, it gives CASSPISGAWGYTF.

In this sample, this clone turned up a few times. V and J are TRBV2 and TRBJ1-2, with 7 bases matching TRBD1. Losses at the gene ends were 7 bases for V and 2 bases for J; bases not matched to a gene: 7. Germline V gives CDR1 SNHLY, CDR2 FYNNEI. The CDR3 runs 14 residues. Here the CDR3 DNA reads TGTGCCAGCAACCTGGGACAGCTAAACTATGGCTACACCTTC. Encoded protein: CASNLGQLNYGYTF.

The chain recombines TRBV25-1 with TRBJ1-1; D remains ambiguous. The CDR3 has 11 amino acids. CDR1 is MGHDK and CDR2 is SYGVNS in the germline V gene. The V end was cut by 9 bases, the J end by 1 base, with 6 bases between. Here the CDR3 DNA reads TGTGCCAGTCCAGGGAACACTGAAGCTTTCTTT. Translated: CASPGNTEAFF.

The chain couples TRBV7-2 to TRBJ2-2, with D perhaps matching TRBD1 (5 bases). This CDR3 spans 17 amino acids. Per the germline V gene, CDR1 is SGHTA and CDR2 is FQGNSA. V lost 3 bases, J lost 1 base, and 15 bases lay in between. The DNA for the CDR3 is TGTGCCAGCAGCTTCGGGCAGGGAAGGTGGAACACCGGGGAGCTGTTTTTT. Translated, it gives CASSFGQGRWNTGELFF. The full variable domain, completed using reference TRBV7-2 and TRBJ2-2, is GAGVSQSPSNKVTEKGKDVELRCDPISGHTALYWYRQSLGQGLEFLIYFQGNSAPDKSGLPSDRFSAERTGGSVSTLTIQRTQQEDSAVYLCASSFGQGRWNTGELFFGEGSRLTVL.

This sequence joins TRBV28 and TRBJ1-5, with D unclear. Germline CDR1 reads MDHEN; CDR2 reads SYDVKM. The CDR3 consists of 14 residues. With 1 base removed from V and 5 bases from J, the gap between germline ends came to 9 bases. CDR3 sequence reads: CASSLSPGYQPQHF. CDR3 nucleotide sequence: TGTGCCAGCAGTTTATCCCCGGGTTATCAGCCCCAGCATTTT.

This chain uses TRBV19 with TRBJ2-3; D may be TRBD2 (6 bases). The CDR3 is made up of 15 amino acids. Per the germline V gene, CDR1 is LNHDA and CDR2 is SQIVND (reference sequence). Trimming took off 11 bases at V and 4 bases at J, with 22 bases between the two ends. CDR3: CASGGEAPFPDTQYF. Written as DNA, the CDR3 is TGTGCCTCCGGCGGGGAAGCTCCCTTTCCAGATACGCAGTATTTT.

The chain carries TRBV25-1 and TRBJ2-7, with D possibly TRBD2 on 7 matching bases. The V and J ends lost 7 bases and 2 bases respectively, with 18 bases between them. The CDR3 runs to 15 residues. Germline CDR1 and CDR2: MGHDK and SYGVNS. The CDR3 spells CASKEKGGLTYEQYF. DNA of the CDR3: TGTGCCAGCAAAGAAAAGGGGGGGCTCACCTACGAGCAGTACTTC.

This chain uses TRBV28 with TRBJ1-1; D is possibly TRBD1 (5 bases). V lost 5 bases and J lost 10, with 11 bases in between. Germline V gives CDR1 MDHEN, CDR2 SYDVKM. CDR3 length equals 11 residues. DNA for the CDR3: TGTGCCAGCAGTCGACAGTTCAGAGCTTTCTTT. Its translation: CASSRQFRAFF.

The V call is TRBV9, the J call TRBJ2-7, with D unresolved. The V end lost 0 bases, the J end lost 3 bases, and 10 bases lay between the germline ends. The CDR3 has 14 amino acids. Germline-derived CDR1 and CDR2 are SGDLS and YYNGEE. CDR3 residues: CASSVGSSGYEQYF. CDR3 coding DNA: TGTGCCAGCAGCGTAGGAAGTAGTGGCTACGAGCAGTACTTC.

The chain employs TRBV4-2 and TRBJ2-1; D uncertain. This CDR3 is built from 13 residues. V lost 3 bases and J lost 9, with 12 bases in between. Germline CDR1 and CDR2: LGHNA and YNFKEQ. Written as DNA, the CDR3 is TGTGCCAGCAGCCACATCGAGGTTGGTGAGCAGTTCTTC. Protein sequence: CASSHIEVGEQFF.

The chain couples TRBV4-1 to TRBJ2-7; TRBD2 matches at 8 bases. The V and J ends lost 0 bases and 3 bases, in that order; junction bases with no gene match: 7. Germline V CDR1 and CDR2: MGHRA, YSYEKL. This CDR3 comprises 16 residues. CDR3 sequence: CASSQDQTGGFYEQYF. CDR3 nucleotides: TGCGCCAGCAGCCAAGATCAAACGGGGGGGTTCTACGAGCAGTACTTC.

The chain carries TRBV15 and TRBJ1-5; tentative D call: TRBD1 (6 bases). V was clipped by 0 bases and J by 4 bases, with 13 bases between them. This CDR3 is built from 16 residues. Germline CDR1 reads LNHNV; CDR2 reads YYDKDF (reference sequence). The CDR3 DNA is TGTGCCACCAGCAGAGATATACAGGGTGGGAATCAGCCCCAGCATTTT. Its translation: CATSRDIQGGNQPQHF.

The chain uses TRBV14 and TRBJ1-4; TRBD1 matches 8 bases. With V trimmed by 1 base and J by 4 bases, 2 bases remained unmatched. Looked up from germline, CDR1 is SGHDN and CDR2 is FVKESK. The CDR3 has 15 amino acids. The CDR3 spells CASSQARGHNEKLFF. CDR3 DNA: TGTGCCAGCAGCCAAGCCAGGGGGCATAATGAAAAACTGTTTTTT.

V usage is TRBV6-5 and J usage is TRBJ1-2; weak D call: TRBD1 (5 bases). V was cut by 0 bases and J by 5 bases, with 10 bases left in between. Per germline, CDR1 MNHEY and CDR2 SVGAGI. The CDR3 runs 14 residues. The CDR3 loop is CASSYSRQKYGYTF. CDR3 nucleotides: TGTGCCAGCAGTTACTCGAGACAGAAGTATGGCTACACCTTC.

This chain connects TRBV11-2 to TRBJ2-7; 7 nucleotides align to TRBD2. CDR3 length equals 15 residues. J lost 3 bases, V lost 7 bases, and 12 bases had no gene match. Germline V lookup: CDR1 SGHAT, CDR2 FQNNGV. CDR3 nucleotide sequence: TGTGCCAGCACCCATTCAGGACTAGGAAGCTACGAGCAGTACTTC. Protein: CASTHSGLGSYEQYF.

The chain links TRBV27 to TRBJ2-1, with 9 bases matching TRBD2. The CDR3 is 15 amino acids. V shed 3 bases and J 4 bases; nucleotides not matched to a gene: 4. The germline CDR1 and CDR2 sequences are MNHEY and SMNVEV (reference sequence). Here the CDR3 reads CASSFSGGTYNEQFF. CDR3 nucleotide sequence: TGTGCCAGCAGTTTTAGCGGGGGAACGTACAATGAGCAGTTCTTC.

The CDR3 protein is CASSQAAGGISSPLHF. The CDR3 DNA sequence: TGTGCCAGCAGCCAAGCAGCAGGTGGAATTAGTTCACCCCTCCACTTT. The chain employs TRBV4-2 and TRBJ1-6; D gene unclear. Germline CDR1 LGHNA, CDR2 YNFKEQ. This CDR3 region has 16 residues. The V and J ends lost 1 base and 9 bases respectively, with 16 bases between them.

The chain links TRBV3-1 (or the pseudogene TRBV3-2) to TRBJ1-2; perhaps TRBD1 as D (5 bases). Trimming stripped 1 base from V and 8 bases from J, with 20 bases between. CDR3 size: 16 residues. Germline CDR1 is LGHDT and CDR2 is YNNKEL (reference sequence). CDR3 region: CASSQGAFVGALGYTF. CDR3 bases: TGTGCCAGCAGCCAAGGGGCGTTTGTAGGGGCGCTAGGCTACACCTTC.

The chain recombines TRBV6-4 with TRBJ1-1; unclear D gene. The CDR3 is 13 residues long. Germline V gives CDR1 MRHNA, CDR2 SNTAGT. V lost 6 bases, J lost 0 bases, and 8 bases lay in between. DNA for the CDR3: TGTGCCAGCAGCCTTTTCCTGAACACTGAAGCTTTCTTT. It yields the protein CASSLFLNTEAFF.

This rearrangement joins TRBV2 to TRBJ1-2; D call uncertain. The CDR3 sequence is 13 residues long. Germline CDR1 reads SNHLY; CDR2 reads FYNNEI. V lost 5 bases and J lost 6, with 13 bases in between. Here the CDR3 DNA reads TGTGCCAGCAGTAACGGGGTTGGCGATGGCTACACCTTC. Protein sequence: CASSNGVGDGYTF.

The chain recombines TRBV20-1 with TRBJ2-5; TRBD2 agrees at 10 bases. V trimming: 3 bases; J trimming: 2 bases; junction bases outside the gene matches: 30. The germline gives CDR1 DFQATT, CDR2 SNEGSKA (reference sequence). The CDR3 has 23 residues. This chain's CDR3 is CSASFYRSSNGDIPSGGQETQYF. Written as DNA, the CDR3 is TGCAGTGCTAGTTTTTATCGGTCATCTAATGGGGATATTCCTAGCGGGGGACAAGAGACCCAGTACTTC.

This clone was observed a single time. The rearrangement links TRBV28 to TRBJ1-5; 8 positions agree with TRBD1. CDR3 length equals 15 residues. Trimming cost V 3 bases and J 11 bases; bases outside gene matches: 12. CDR1 and CDR2 (germline): MDHEN, SYDVKM. This chain's CDR3 is CASSFVRGQGGAQHF. CDR3 nucleotides: TGTGCCAGCAGTTTTGTCAGGGGGCAAGGTGGGGCCCAGCATTTT.

This clone was recorded only once. V and J are TRBV27 and TRBJ2-3; TRBD1 matches 7 bases. This CDR3 spans 17 amino acids. The V segment lost 0 bases and the J segment 1 base; nucleotides outside the gene matches: 7. Germline-derived CDR1 and CDR2 are MNHEY and SMNVEV (reference sequence). CDR3 bases: TGTGCCAGCAGTTTATCTAACTGGGACAGACGCACAGATACGCAGTATTTT. Translation gives CASSLSNWDRRTDTQYF.

The CDR3 region has the DNA TGTGCCAGCAGCCCCATCCCCAATTCACCCCTCCACTTT. This encodes CASSPIPNSPLHF. The chain employs TRBV12-3 or TRBV12-4 and TRBJ1-6; no clear D. The CDR3 is 13 residues long. V gave up 6 bases and J gave up 7 bases, with 10 bases separating them.

This rearrangement joins TRBV4-1 to TRBJ2-2, with D possibly matching TRBD2 (5 bases). Germline CDR1 is MGHRA and CDR2 is YSYEKL. The CDR3 runs 14 residues. The V end lost 5 bases, the J end lost 7 bases, and 14 bases lay between the germline ends. The CDR3 DNA follows: TGCGCCAGCAGCTGGAGGATGGGTGGCGGGGAGCTGTTTTTT. Residues: CASSWRMGGGELFF.

The chain joins TRBV19 to TRBJ1-1, with 7 bases lining up with TRBD1. Germline loops: CDR1 LNHDA, CDR2 SQIVND (reference sequence). The CDR3 consists of 16 residues. The V gene end was trimmed by 4 bases and the J gene end by 1 base; junction bases not matched to a gene: 9. The CDR3 DNA follows: TGTGCCAGTAGTACCCTTCGCGGGACAGAGAACACTGAAGCTTTCTTT. Its protein product is CASSTLRGTENTEAFF. The full variable domain, rest sourced from reference TRBV19 and TRBJ1-1, is DGGITQSPKYLFRKEGQNVTLSCEQNLNHDAMYWYRQDPGQGLRLIYYSQIVNDFQKGDIAEGYSVSREKKESFPLTVTSAQKNPTAFYLCASSTLRGTENTEAFFGQGTRLTVV.

V is TRBV5-1 and J is TRBJ1-1; 7 bases map to TRBD1. V dropped 0 bases and J dropped 10; count of bases not matched to a gene: 6. CDR3 length equals 13 residues. CDR1 SGHRS and CDR2 YFSETQ come from the germline V gene. The CDR3 coding sequence is TGCGCCAGCAGCTTGGCTGAGGGGGCTACAGCTTTCTTT. It specifies CASSLAEGATAFF.

The V and J genes are TRBV5-5 and TRBJ2-1, with a weak D call TRBD2 (5 bases). CDR3 length equals 17 residues. V gave up 0 bases and J gave up 4 bases, with 17 bases separating them. Germline V CDR1 and CDR2: SGHKS, YYEKEE (reference sequence). CDR3 region: CASSLDLAEVRYNEQFF. DNA for the CDR3: TGTGCCAGCAGCTTGGATTTGGCGGAGGTACGGTACAATGAGCAGTTCTTC. Drawing the rest from reference TRBV5-5 and TRBJ2-1, the complete variable domain is DAGVTQSPTHLIKTRGQQVTLRCSPISGHKSVSWYQQVLGQGPQFIFQYYEKEERGRGNFPDRFSARQFPNYSSELNVNALLLGDSALYLCASSLDLAEVRYNEQFFGPGTRLTVL.

This clone appeared a few times. This sequence joins TRBV24-1 and TRBJ1-2; D gene ambiguous. The ends were cut back, 4 bases at V and 0 bases at J, with 8 bases in the middle. Looked up from germline, CDR1 is KGHDR and CDR2 is SFDVKD. The CDR3 covers 14 residues. The chain's CDR3 is CATSDHSPNYGYTF. The CDR3 DNA reads as TGTGCCACCAGTGACCACAGCCCTAACTATGGCTACACCTTC.

V gene TRBV29-1 combines with J gene TRBJ1-1; weak D call: TRBD1 (6 bases). Germline V gene data show CDR1 as SQVTM and CDR2 as ANQGSEA. Trimming stripped 7 bases from V and 5 bases from J, with 14 bases between. This CDR3 region has 12 residues. For the CDR3, the DNA is TGCAGCGCCAAGACAGGTCGAACTGAAGCTTTCTTT. It encodes CSAKTGRTEAFF.